The rows below give T cell receptor beta chains drawn from one sample of a study of cytomegalovirus exposure and HLA in healthy donors. The method was immunoSEQ multiplex PCR; TCRdb's version includes in-frame clones alone and lacks a portion of them. The profile covers more than 85,000 clones, with 75% to 90% appearing a single time and 6% to 8% taken by the ten largest. Sequencing was done on a sample of PBMCs. These receptors came from a young man in good health and CMV-seropositive. Both conserved end residues are part of each CDR3. A D gene is named only where the DNA matches it firmly. Clone size is given for some rows only: seen once, a few or many times, or a class if the clone is expanded.

size: .
D: TRBD2
J: TRBJ2-7
V: TRBV7-2
DNA: TGTGCCAGCAGCTTAGAGTTAGCGGGTCGGGGGATTGGGTACTTC
CDR3: CASSLELAGRGIGYF

size: .
D: .
J: TRBJ2-7
V: TRBV28
DNA: TGTGCCAGCAGTTTGACAGTGTATCCCTACGAGCAGTACTTC
CDR3: CASSLTVYPYEQYF

size: .
D: TRBD1
J: TRBJ1-3
V: TRBV5-4
DNA: TGTGCCAGCAGCTTGCCAGGGGGTTCAGGAAACACCATATATTTT
CDR3: CASSLPGGSGNTIYF

size: .
D: .
J: TRBJ2-6
V: TRBV19
DNA: TGTGCCAGTAGTATAGATCAACGAGGGCTGCAGGTTTCTGGGGCCAACGTCCTGACTTTC
CDR3: CASSIDQRGLQVSGANVLTF

size: few
D: TRBD1
J: TRBJ1-3
V: TRBV6-1
DNA: TGTGCCAGCAGGGAAGGGACAGGGGGTGGAGACACCATATATTTT
CDR3: CASREGTGGGDTIYF

size: .
D: .
J: TRBJ1-5
V: TRBV5-5
DNA: TGTGCCAGCAGCTTGGAGGCAGGGGTACGGGGCAATCAGCCCCAGCATTTT
CDR3: CASSLEAGVRGNQPQHF

size: .
D: TRBD2
J: TRBJ2-5
V: TRBV6-1
DNA: TGTGCCAGCAGCTTTAGCGGGGGGGCTTCAGAGACCCAGTACTTC
CDR3: CASSFSGGASETQYF

size: .
D: .
J: TRBJ1-2
V: TRBV14
DNA: TGTGCCAGCAGTCTTAATACGGGTGGCTACACCTTC
CDR3: CASSLNTGGYTF

size: .
D: .
J: TRBJ1-1
V: TRBV11-2
DNA: TGTGCCAGCAGCTTAGCAGAAGTAGCTTTCTTT
CDR3: CASSLAEVAFF

size: .
D: .
J: TRBJ2-1
V: TRBV6-1
DNA: TGTGCCAGCAGTCAAGACAGCCTCCGGAATGAGCAGTTCTTC
CDR3: CASSQDSLRNEQFF

size: .
D: TRBD1
J: TRBJ2-1
V: TRBV10-3
DNA: TGTGCCATCAGTGACTGGGGACAGAGCTCCTACAATGAGCAGTTCTTC
CDR3: CAISDWGQSSYNEQFF

size: .
D: TRBD2
J: TRBJ2-7
V: TRBV7-9
DNA: TGTGCCAGCAGCTTCCTTAGAGGTGCGGGAGGTTACGAGCAGTACTTC
CDR3: CASSFLRGAGGYEQYF

size: .
D: TRBD2
J: TRBJ2-7
V: TRBV14
DNA: TGTGCCAGCAGCCACAGAGCGGGGGGGCCGGAGGAGCAGTACTTC
CDR3: CASSHRAGGPEEQYF

size: .
D: .
J: TRBJ2-7
V: TRBV30
DNA: TGTGCCTGGAGTGGTACAGCCTACGAGCAGTACTTC
CDR3: CAWSGTAYEQYF

size: .
D: TRBD1
J: TRBJ1-5
V: TRBV4-1
DNA: TGCGCCAGCAGCCAAGTCCAGGGGGCTCGGAGTCAGCCCCAGCATTTT
CDR3: CASSQVQGARSQPQHF

size: .
D: TRBD2
J: TRBJ2-5
V: TRBV5-1
DNA: TGCGCCAGCAGCGGGGGATGGACTAGCGGGGGAGAGACCCAGTACTTC
CDR3: CASSGGWTSGGETQYF

size: .
D: .
J: TRBJ2-5
V: TRBV2
DNA: TGTGCCAGCAGGGGCCCGGGGGAGACCCAGTACTTC
CDR3: CASRGPGETQYF

size: .
D: TRBD1
J: TRBJ2-7
V: TRBV6-6
DNA: TGTGCCAGCAGTTACGTGGCAGGGGGTTCCTACGAGCAGTACTTC
CDR3: CASSYVAGGSYEQYF

size: .
D: TRBD2
J: TRBJ2-1
V: TRBV4-2
DNA: TGTGCCAGCAGCCAAGATCCGACTAGCGGGGGCAATGAGCAGTTCTTC
CDR3: CASSQDPTSGGNEQFF

size: .
D: .
J: TRBJ2-3
V: TRBV5-1
DNA: TGCGCCAGCAGCTTGGTTCCGGACAGACCAGATACGCAGTATTTT
CDR3: CASSLVPDRPDTQYF

size: few
D: .
J: TRBJ2-5
V: TRBV4-1
DNA: TGCGCCAGCAGCCAACGCGCGACAGACGGAGAGACCCAGTACTTC
CDR3: CASSQRATDGETQYF

size: .
D: TRBD1
J: TRBJ2-7
V: TRBV5-6
DNA: TGTGCCAGCAGCTTGGAAGGACAGGGTTTATACGAGCAGTACTTC
CDR3: CASSLEGQGLYEQYF

size: .
D: .
J: TRBJ2-2
V: TRBV19
DNA: TGTGCCAGTAGTATCGGCGGGGCCACCGGGGAGCTGTTTTTT
CDR3: CASSIGGATGELFF

size: .
D: TRBD1
J: TRBJ2-7
V: TRBV18
DNA: TGTGCCAGCTCACAGGGGTTTGGGACAGGGAGCTACGAGCAGTACTTC
CDR3: CASSQGFGTGSYEQYF

size: .
D: .
J: TRBJ1-2
V: TRBV19
DNA: TGTGCCAGTACTTCTACCCTAGACTATGGCTACACCTTC
CDR3: CASTSTLDYGYTF

size: few
D: TRBD2
J: TRBJ2-2
V: TRBV7-2
DNA: TGTGCCAGCAGCTTATGGGGGGGGACGAACACCGGGGAGCTGTTTTTT
CDR3: CASSLWGGTNTGELFF

size: .
D: .
J: TRBJ1-4
V: TRBV7-8
DNA: TGTGCCAGCAGCTTAAGGGGGTACGGTGAAAAACTGTTTTTT
CDR3: CASSLRGYGEKLFF

size: .
D: .
J: TRBJ1-5
V: TRBV18
DNA: TGTGCCAGCTCACAGGACACCTTAGGGGGTCAGCCCCAGCATTTT
CDR3: CASSQDTLGGQPQHF

size: .
D: .
J: TRBJ2-6
V: TRBV9
DNA: TGTGCCAGCAGCCCCTCCCCCGGGGCCAACGTCCTGACTTTC
CDR3: CASSPSPGANVLTF

size: .
D: .
J: TRBJ2-2
V: TRBV7-3
DNA: TGTGCCAGCAGCTTAACTAGCGGCACCGGGGAGCTGTTTTTT
CDR3: CASSLTSGTGELFF

size: .
D: .
J: TRBJ2-3
V: TRBV19
DNA: TGTGCCAGTAGTATTACAGGGCGCAGGGGAGATACGCAGTATTTT
CDR3: CASSITGRRGDTQYF

size: .
D: .
J: TRBJ2-3
V: TRBV5-4
DNA: TGTGCCAGCAGCTTCGGCGGCGGAAGCACAGATACGCAGTATTTT
CDR3: CASSFGGGSTDTQYF

size: .
D: TRBD1
J: TRBJ2-7
V: TRBV4-1
DNA: TGCGCCAGCAGCCAAGATATCGCCAGGGGGCCAGGCGAGCAGTACTTC
CDR3: CASSQDIARGPGEQYF

size: .
D: TRBD1
J: TRBJ1-1
V: TRBV10-3
DNA: TGTGCCATCAGTGAGGTTGTAATGGAGGGGGCAGGAGAAACTGAAGCTTTCTTT
CDR3: CAISEVVMEGAGETEAFF

size: few
D: .
J: TRBJ1-5
V: TRBV6-1
DNA: TGTGCCAGCAGTGAAGTGTCGCAGGGGCCGACCCAGCATTTT
CDR3: CASSEVSQGPTQHF

size: .
D: TRBD2
J: TRBJ2-7
V: TRBV5-1
DNA: TGCGCCAGCAGCTCCCTGACTAGCGGGGGATTCTACGAGCAGTACTTC
CDR3: CASSSLTSGGFYEQYF

size: .
D: TRBD1
J: TRBJ2-7
V: TRBV2
DNA: TGTGCCAGCAGGGACCGGGACAGGGCCTACGAGCAGTACTTC
CDR3: CASRDRDRAYEQYF